This is a list of T cell receptor beta chains from one sample in a study of cytomegalovirus exposure and HLA in healthy donors. Method: immunoSEQ multiplex PCR; TCRdb's copy keeps in-frame clones and lacks some. Of a few hundred thousand clones in the sample, roughly 85% were seen once. The sample comprised PBMCs. These receptors all come from a woman aged 18 to 35 in good health and CMV-seronegative. CDR3s include the opening cysteine and the closing phenylalanine or tryptophan. Each record gives: CDR3 protein, CDR3 DNA, J gene, D gene, V gene, clone size. The D gene is left open where the match is weak. Part of the rows lack a size; the others show once, few, many or a class for expanded clones.

CDR3: CASSFRQSPNYGYTF
DNA: TGTGCCAGCAGCTTCCGCCAGTCCCCTAACTATGGCTACACCTTC
J: TRBJ1-2
D: .
V: TRBV7-2
size: few

CDR3: CASSLGGTNEKLFF
DNA: TGTGCCAGCAGCTTAGGAGGGACTAATGAAAAACTGTTTTTT
J: TRBJ1-4
D: .
V: TRBV11-3
size: .

CDR3: CASSLDQGAKDEQYF
DNA: TGTGCCAGCAGTTTAGATCAGGGGGCCAAGGACGAGCAGTACTTC
J: TRBJ2-7
D: TRBD1
V: TRBV28
size: few

CDR3: CASSQEETGGDEQYF
DNA: TGCGCCAGCAGCCAAGAGGAGACAGGGGGCGATGAGCAGTACTTC
J: TRBJ2-7
D: TRBD1
V: TRBV4-1
size: .

CDR3: CASSPGQGSYNEQFF
DNA: TGCGCCAGCAGCCCGGGACAGGGCTCCTACAATGAGCAGTTCTTC
J: TRBJ2-1
D: TRBD1
V: TRBV5-1
size: .

CDR3: CASSQDLEQVNYEQYF
DNA: TGCGCCAGCAGCCAAGATTTGGAACAGGTCAACTACGAGCAGTACTTC
J: TRBJ2-7
D: .
V: TRBV4-1
size: .

CDR3: CASSWRESTDTQYF
DNA: TGTGCCAGCAGCTGGAGGGAGAGCACAGATACGCAGTATTTT
J: TRBJ2-3
D: .
V: TRBV5-6
size: .

CDR3: CASSVYPGTAQNEQYF
DNA: TGTGCCAGCAGCGTATACCCTGGGACAGCCCAAAACGAGCAGTACTTC
J: TRBJ2-7
D: TRBD1
V: TRBV9
size: .

CDR3: CASSLAGFSGNTIYF
DNA: TGTGCCAGCAGTTTAGCAGGATTCTCTGGAAACACCATATATTTT
J: TRBJ1-3
D: .
V: TRBV27
size: .

CDR3: CASSPPYRDRTGELFF
DNA: TGTGCCAGCAGCCCTCCGTACAGGGATAGGACCGGGGAGCTGTTTTTT
J: TRBJ2-2
D: .
V: TRBV7-2
size: .

CDR3: CASSDEVNSPLHF
DNA: TGTGCCAGCAGTGATGAGGTGAATTCACCCCTCCACTTT
J: TRBJ1-6
D: .
V: TRBV7-9
size: .

CDR3: CASSLSLLGGQETQYF
DNA: TGTGCCAGCAGCTTATCCTTGCTGGGAGGTCAAGAGACCCAGTACTTC
J: TRBJ2-5
D: .
V: TRBV7-9
size: .

CDR3: CASRRTENTEAFF
DNA: TGTGCCAGCAGACGGACAGAGAACACTGAAGCTTTCTTT
J: TRBJ1-1
D: .
V: TRBV6-4
size: .

CDR3: CASSQDRVRGYTF
DNA: TGCGCCAGCAGCCAAGATAGAGTCCGGGGCTACACCTTC
J: TRBJ1-2
D: .
V: TRBV4-1
size: .

CDR3: CASSARRVRTEAFF
DNA: TGCGCCAGCAGCGCCCGCAGGGTACGCACTGAAGCTTTCTTT
J: TRBJ1-1
D: .
V: TRBV10-1
size: .

CDR3: CASSQDLQGLVDEQYF
DNA: TGCGCCAGCAGCCAAGATCTTCAGGGTTTGGTCGACGAGCAGTACTTC
J: TRBJ2-7
D: .
V: TRBV4-3
size: once

CDR3: CASSPLRDSGFWQYF
DNA: TGTGCCAGCTCACCCCTCCGGGACAGCGGCTTTTGGCAGTACTTC
J: TRBJ2-7
D: TRBD1
V: TRBV18
size: .

CDR3: CASSLGTEEAQHF
DNA: TGTGCCAGCAGCTTAGGGACGGAGGAGGCCCAGCATTTT
J: TRBJ1-5
D: .
V: TRBV7-2
size: .

CDR3: CASSPWAGISYEQYF
DNA: TGTGCCAGCTCACCTTGGGCAGGGATTTCCTACGAGCAGTACTTC
J: TRBJ2-7
D: .
V: TRBV18
size: once

CDR3: CASMGQGVYGYTF
DNA: TGTGCCAGCATGGGACAGGGGGTCTATGGCTACACCTTC
J: TRBJ1-2
D: TRBD1
V: TRBV6-1
size: .

CDR3: CASRRTGSNEKLFF
DNA: TGTGCCAGCAGGAGGACAGGGAGTAATGAAAAACTGTTTTTT
J: TRBJ1-4
D: TRBD1
V: TRBV6-6
size: few

CDR3: CASSPSGTEAYEQYF
DNA: TGTGCCAGCAGCCCCTCCGGGACAGAAGCCTACGAGCAGTACTTC
J: TRBJ2-7
D: TRBD1
V: TRBV7-2
size: .

CDR3: CASSTQGQGYTF
DNA: TGTGCCAGCAGTACCCAGGGGCAGGGCTACACCTTC
J: TRBJ1-2
D: .
V: TRBV27
size: once

CDR3: CASSLSPGIFYGYTF
DNA: TGTGCCAGCAGCTTATCACCAGGAATCTTCTATGGCTACACCTTC
J: TRBJ1-2
D: .
V: TRBV7-9
size: .

CDR3: CASSGQGGQPQHF
DNA: TGTGCCAGCAGTGGACAGGGAGGTCAGCCCCAGCATTTT
J: TRBJ1-5
D: TRBD1
V: TRBV2
size: .

CDR3: CASSLMGQGNTEAFF
DNA: TGTGCCAGCAGCTTAATGGGACAGGGGAACACTGAAGCTTTCTTT
J: TRBJ1-1
D: TRBD1
V: TRBV11-3
size: .

CDR3: CASTTTWGGRNEQFF
DNA: TGTGCCAGCACTACCACGTGGGGGGGCCGGAATGAGCAGTTCTTC
J: TRBJ2-1
D: .
V: TRBV18
size: .

CDR3: CASSLPPGQGWAEAFF
DNA: TGTGCCAGCAGCCTCCCCCCGGGACAGGGGTGGGCTGAAGCTTTCTTT
J: TRBJ1-1
D: TRBD1
V: TRBV7-2
size: .

CDR3: CSVVHNTDTQYF
DNA: TGCAGCGTTGTGCACAACACAGATACGCAGTATTTT
J: TRBJ2-3
D: .
V: TRBV29-1
size: .

CDR3: CATKPTGGNTIYF
DNA: TGTGCCACCAAACCGACAGGAGGAAACACCATATATTTT
J: TRBJ1-3
D: .
V: TRBV28
size: .

CDR3: CASSTSGASSYEQYF
DNA: TGTGCCAGCAGTACTAGCGGGGCGAGCTCCTACGAGCAGTACTTC
J: TRBJ2-7
D: TRBD2
V: TRBV6-5
size: once

CDR3: CASSLLHSNYGYTF
DNA: TGTGCCAGCAGCCTGCTTCACTCTAACTATGGCTACACCTTC
J: TRBJ1-2
D: .
V: TRBV28
size: .

CDR3: CAISRDSQETQYF
DNA: TGTGCCATCAGCAGGGACAGCCAAGAGACCCAGTACTTC
J: TRBJ2-5
D: TRBD1
V: TRBV10-3
size: few

CDR3: CASSLRAGSMKTQYF
DNA: TGTGCCAGCAGTTTGCGAGCGGGGTCGATGAAGACCCAGTACTTC
J: TRBJ2-5
D: TRBD2
V: TRBV27
size: once

CDR3: CASLLGVGAHNEQFF
DNA: TGCGCCAGCCTGCTAGGGGTTGGGGCTCACAATGAGCAGTTCTTC
J: TRBJ2-1
D: .
V: TRBV5-1
size: .

CDR3: CASSQQTGGHTEAFF
DNA: TGCGCCAGCAGCCAACAGACAGGGGGTCACACTGAAGCTTTCTTT
J: TRBJ1-1
D: TRBD1
V: TRBV4-1
size: .

CDR3: CASSYSSSRSYNEQFF
DNA: TGTGCCAGCAGTTACTCTAGCAGCCGCTCCTACAATGAGCAGTTCTTC
J: TRBJ2-1
D: .
V: TRBV6-5
size: .

CDR3: CASNRVGGSNTEAFF
DNA: TGTGCCAGCAACAGGGTAGGGGGTTCGAACACTGAAGCTTTCTTT
J: TRBJ1-1
D: .
V: TRBV25-1
size: .

CDR3: CASRKGVDGYTF
DNA: TGTGCCAGCAGAAAGGGAGTGGATGGCTACACCTTC
J: TRBJ1-2
D: .
V: TRBV6-1
size: .

CDR3: CASSLGLAGSTGELFF
DNA: TGTGCCAGCAGTTTGGGACTAGCCGGCTCCACCGGGGAGCTGTTTTTT
J: TRBJ2-2
D: TRBD2
V: TRBV28
size: few

CDR3: CASSPTTDNYGYTF
DNA: TGTGCCAGCTCACCAACGACAGATAACTATGGCTACACCTTC
J: TRBJ1-2
D: .
V: TRBV18
size: .

CDR3: CASSETGAPYEQYF
DNA: TGCGCCAGCAGTGAGACAGGGGCGCCTTACGAGCAGTACTTC
J: TRBJ2-7
D: TRBD1
V: TRBV10-1
size: .

CDR3: CASSRQGAVAYEQYF
DNA: TGTGCCAGTAGTCGACAGGGGGCCGTGGCCTACGAGCAGTACTTC
J: TRBJ2-7
D: TRBD1
V: TRBV19
size: .

CDR3: CSVETGRNEKLFF
DNA: TGCAGCGTTGAGACAGGGCGGAATGAAAAACTGTTTTTT
J: TRBJ1-4
D: TRBD1
V: TRBV29-1
size: .

CDR3: CASSYSTSSYEQYF
DNA: TGTGCCAGCAGTTACTCCACTAGCTCCTACGAGCAGTACTTC
J: TRBJ2-7
D: .
V: TRBV6-6
size: .

CDR3: CASSFARSPGGSSYEQYF
DNA: TGTGCCAGCAGCTTTGCTCGTAGCCCGGGGGGGTCCTCCTACGAGCAGTACTTC
J: TRBJ2-7
D: TRBD2
V: TRBV7-2
size: .

CDR3: CASSLEAGGYNEQFF
DNA: TGCGCCAGCAGCTTGGAAGCAGGAGGCTACAATGAGCAGTTCTTC
J: TRBJ2-1
D: .
V: TRBV5-1
size: .

CDR3: CATQLAGGNEQYF
DNA: TGTGCCACCCAACTAGCGGGAGGAAATGAGCAGTACTTC
J: TRBJ2-7
D: TRBD2
V: TRBV10-3
size: .

CDR3: CASNEGTSRDTQYF
DNA: TGCGCCAGCAACGAGGGGACTAGCAGGGATACGCAGTATTTT
J: TRBJ2-3
D: TRBD2
V: TRBV5-1
size: .

CDR3: CASRGQPSLEAFF
DNA: TGTGCCAGCAGGGGACAGCCCTCCCTTGAAGCTTTCTTT
J: TRBJ1-1
D: TRBD1
V: TRBV6-4
size: .

CDR3: CASSPQTGFGNQPQHF
DNA: TGTGCCAGCAGTCCCCAGACGGGGTTTGGCAATCAGCCCCAGCATTTT
J: TRBJ1-5
D: .
V: TRBV28
size: .

CDR3: CAISGSGPGLFEQYF
DNA: TGTGCCATCAGTGGGTCAGGGCCGGGACTATTCGAGCAGTACTTC
J: TRBJ2-7
D: TRBD2
V: TRBV10-3
size: once

CDR3: CASSLIGGGRTEAFF
DNA: TGTGCCAGCAGTTTAATTGGAGGGGGCCGAACTGAAGCTTTCTTT
J: TRBJ1-1
D: TRBD1
V: TRBV6-5
size: .

CDR3: CSPVLRVGLYNEQFF
DNA: TGCAGCCCAGTCCTCAGGGTTGGGTTGTACAATGAGCAGTTCTTC
J: TRBJ2-1
D: .
V: TRBV29-1
size: .